The next 20 T cell receptor beta chains were all read from a single sample in a study of blood T cell repertoires in COVID-19. Sequencing used immunoSEQ multiplex PCR; TCRdb keeps in-frame clones, though not all of them. The data hold fewer than 150,000 clones, with 88% observed a single time. Sequences were obtained from peripheral blood. The source of these receptors is a man aged 50 or older with active or convalescent COVID-19.

The chain uses TRBV27 and TRBJ2-1; TRBD2 agrees at 10 bases. The V gene's germline CDR1 is MNHEY and CDR2 SMNVEV (reference sequence). CDR3 size: 18 residues. After removal of 2 bases from V and 0 bases from J, the junction contained 7 bases not matched to a gene. The CDR3 here is CASSLEASGGSSYNEQFF. Here the CDR3 DNA reads TGTGCCAGCAGTTTAGAGGCTAGCGGGGGTAGCTCCTACAATGAGCAGTTCTTC.

This rearrangement joins TRBV19 to TRBJ1-3; no definite D call. Looked up from germline, CDR1 is LNHDA and CDR2 is SQIVND (reference sequence). This CDR3 has 16 amino acids. V shed 5 bases and J shed 0 bases, with 14 bases lying between them. The CDR3 DNA reads TGTGCCAGTAGTGAAGAGAAGCTCATCTCTGGAAACACCATATATTTT. As protein: CASSEEKLISGNTIYF.

This chain connects TRBV10-3 to TRBJ2-7, with 9 bases identical to TRBD2. The germline gives CDR1 ENHRY, CDR2 SYGVKD. V gave up 10 bases and J gave up 7 bases; unmatched junction bases: 11. This CDR3 has 13 amino acids. CDR3 sequence reads: CATASGVRDEQYF. The CDR3 DNA is TGTGCCACCGCTAGCGGGGTCCGGGATGAGCAGTACTTC.

This chain joins TRBV19 and TRBJ1-5; the D gene is possibly TRBD1 (6 bases). The CDR3 contains 14 residues. V was shortened by 6 bases and J by 5 bases, with 14 bases between the two germline ends. Germline assignment: CDR1 LNHDA and CDR2 SQIVND (reference sequence). The CDR3 spells CASSKTPGDQPQHF. The CDR3 nucleotides read TGTGCCAGTAGCAAAACGCCAGGGGATCAGCCCCAGCATTTT.

This clone was recorded only once. V usage is TRBV2 and J usage is TRBJ2-3, with D possibly matching TRBD2 (5 bases). Trimming removed 6 bases from V and 3 bases from J, with 10 bases in between. CDR3 length: 13 residues. Per germline, CDR1 SNHLY and CDR2 FYNNEI. The DNA for the CDR3 is TGTGCCAGCAGGCGGAGGTCGACAGATACGCAGTATTTT. This sequence encodes CASRRRSTDTQYF.

V is TRBV28 and J is TRBJ2-7; D might be TRBD2 (5 bases). The germline V gene encodes CDR1 MDHEN and CDR2 SYDVKM. V lost 1 base and J 0 bases, leaving 16 bases between the germline ends. The CDR3 is 17 amino acids. The CDR3 coding sequence is TGTGCCAGCAGTTTATTCGGCAGTGGACTCACCTCCTACGAGCAGTACTTC. Translated, it gives CASSLFGSGLTSYEQYF. Complete variable domain (other parts from reference TRBV28 and TRBJ2-7): DVKVTQSSRYLVKRTGEKVFLECVQDMDHENMFWYRQDPGLGLRLIYFSYDVKMKEKGDIPEGYSVSREKKERFSLILESASTNQTSMYLCASSLFGSGLTSYEQYFGPGTRLTVT.

CDR3 region: CASSEAAGGGSQPQHF. CDR3 nucleotides: TGTGCCAGCAGTGAAGCGGCGGGGGGGGGTAGTCAGCCCCAGCATTTT. V usage is TRBV6-1 and J usage is TRBJ1-5; tentative D call: TRBD1 (5 bases). Per the germline V gene, CDR1 is MNHNS and CDR2 is SASEGT. The CDR3 consists of 16 residues. V gave up 0 bases and J gave up 6 bases, with 15 bases separating them.

This chain connects TRBV5-1 to TRBJ1-1; 7 bases agree with TRBD1. Germline lookup yields CDR1 SGHRS and CDR2 YFSETQ. CDR3 size: 13 residues. V lost 2 bases to trimming and J lost 5 bases; unmatched junction nucleotides: 3. The CDR3 sequence is CASSLFRGTEAFF. As DNA, the CDR3 is TGCGCCAGCAGCTTATTCAGGGGGACTGAAGCTTTCTTT.

J is TRBJ2-7 and V is TRBV6-5; 8 bases are shared with TRBD2. Germline CDR1 and CDR2: MNHEY and SVGAGI. CDR3 length: 16 amino acids. Trimming at V came to 1 base and at J to 4 bases, leaving 9 bases not matched to a gene. The CDR3 is CASSYYRREDPYEQYF. CDR3 DNA sequence: TGTGCCAGCAGTTACTATCGGCGGGAGGATCCATACGAGCAGTACTTC.

This chain joins TRBV25-1 and TRBJ1-2; tentative D call: TRBD1 (6 bases). The CDR3 extends over 12 amino acids. The V end was cut by 6 bases, the J end by 4 bases, with 9 bases between. CDR1 is MGHDK, CDR2 SYGVNS, per germline. DNA for the CDR3: TGTGCCAGCAGGGGACAAGTCTATGGCTACACCTTC. It codes for CASRGQVYGYTF.

The V gene is TRBV5-1, the J gene TRBJ2-3, with D uncertain. With 2 bases removed from V and 2 bases from J, the gap between germline ends came to 12 bases. The CDR3 runs 15 residues. CDR1 SGHRS and CDR2 YFSETQ come from the germline V gene. CDR3 in amino acids: CASSFGSSYTDTQYF. DNA of the CDR3: TGCGCCAGCAGCTTCGGCTCTAGTTACACAGATACGCAGTATTTT. Complete variable domain (other parts from reference TRBV5-1 and TRBJ2-3): KAGVTQTPRYLIKTRGQQVTLSCSPISGHRSVSWYQQTPGQGLQFLFEYFSETQRNKGNFPGRFSGRQFSNSRSEMNVSTLELGDSALYLCASSFGSSYTDTQYFGPGTRLTVL.

V usage is TRBV11-2 and J usage is TRBJ2-7; D gene ambiguous. The CDR3 runs to 14 residues. V lost 5 bases to trimming and J lost 2 bases, with 13 bases between them. Per the germline V gene, CDR1 is SGHAT and CDR2 is FQNNGV. In DNA, the CDR3 is TGTGCCAGCAGCCCCTTTGGCTCCACCTACGAGCAGTACTTC. Amino acids: CASSPFGSTYEQYF.

This clone was seen more than once but under ten times. The V and J genes are TRBV7-9 and TRBJ2-2, with TRBD2 identical over 13 bases. The CDR3 contains 19 residues. Germline-derived CDR1 and CDR2 are SEHNR and FQNEAQ (reference sequence). V was pared by 5 bases and J by 1 base, with 10 bases of the junction left unmatched. The CDR3, as DNA: TGTGCCAGCAGCCTGTGGACTAGCGGGAGTTTCTTGAACACCGGGGAGCTGTTTTTT. It codes for CASSLWTSGSFLNTGELFF.

CDR3: CASSSLTLGVGIAFF. CDR3 DNA sequence: TGTGCCAGCAGTTCCTTGACGCTGGGAGTTGGTATAGCTTTCTTT. The chain employs TRBV28 and TRBJ1-1; D unresolved. Trimming pared 4 bases from V and 10 bases from J, leaving 22 bases between. Germline CDR1 and CDR2: MDHEN and SYDVKM. This CDR3 has 15 residues.

This chain connects TRBV19 to TRBJ2-7; 8 bases are a match to TRBD2. Germline CDR1 reads LNHDA; CDR2 reads SQIVND (reference sequence). The V gene end was trimmed by 3 bases and the J gene end by 8 bases; junction bases not matched to a gene: 6. The CDR3 length is 13 residues. The CDR3 loop reads CASSITGLEKQYF. CDR3 nucleotide sequence: TGTGCCAGTAGTATTACGGGACTAGAGAAGCAGTACTTC. Full variable domain (missing parts from reference TRBV19 and TRBJ2-7): DGGITQSPKYLFRKEGQNVTLSCEQNLNHDAMYWYRQDPGQGLRLIYYSQIVNDFQKGDIAEGYSVSREKKESFPLTVTSAQKNPTAFYLCASSITGLEKQYFGPGTRLTVT.

The rearrangement links TRBV6-6 to TRBJ2-3, with D unresolved. Germline V gene data show CDR1 as MNHNY and CDR2 as SVGAGI (reference sequence). The CDR3 runs 14 residues. V lost 2 bases and J lost 2, with 8 bases in between. This chain's CDR3 is CASSYAMNTDTQYF. CDR3 DNA: TGTGCCAGCAGTTACGCTATGAACACAGATACGCAGTATTTT.

This chain links TRBV28 with TRBJ1-5, with TRBD1 matching 10 bases. The V segment lost 5 bases and the J segment 7 bases; nucleotides outside the gene matches: 11. The CDR3 is made up of 16 amino acids. Germline V gives CDR1 MDHEN, CDR2 SYDVKM. CDR3 sequence (DNA): TGTGCCAGCAGTATCCCACGGACAGGGGGTTCCCAGCCCCAGCATTTT. The encoded protein is CASSIPRTGGSQPQHF.

The genes are TRBV29-1 and TRBJ2-7; 8 positions agree with TRBD1. The germline CDR1 and CDR2 sequences are SQVTM and ANQGSEA. Trimming at V came to 1 base and at J to 0 bases, leaving 2 bases not matched to a gene. The CDR3 covers 14 residues. The CDR3 region is CSVEVQGVSYEQYF. CDR3 nucleotide sequence: TGCAGCGTTGAAGTACAGGGGGTCTCCTACGAGCAGTACTTC.

The V call is TRBV6-5, the J call TRBJ1-5; no reliable D call. The V gene lost 8 bases and the J gene lost 2 bases, with 16 bases spanning the gap. Germline-derived CDR1 and CDR2 are MNHEY and SVGAGI. CDR3 length: 15 residues. The CDR3 DNA reads as TGTGCCAGCTGGACGGGGTCGACGGGCAATCAGCCCCAGCATTTT. Translation gives CASWTGSTGNQPQHF.

V is TRBV5-5 and J is TRBJ1-1; D is unresolved. This CDR3 region has 13 residues. V lost 3 bases to trimming and J lost 5 bases, with 11 bases between them. Looked up from germline, CDR1 is SGHKS and CDR2 is YYEKEE (reference sequence). CDR3 nucleotides: TGTGCCAGCAGCTCAGGTGGGAGGACTGAAGCTTTCTTT. Protein product: CASSSGGRTEAFF.